Listed below are T cell receptor beta chains from one sample, sequenced in a study of blood T cells in healthy people across ages. In TCRdb, the 5' RACE reads were re-called with MiXCR into one record per CDR3 protein. Counted here are roughly 800,000 distinct CDR3 sequences, 20% to 25% occurring once; the ten biggest clones make up 9.4%. This same sample was also taken into another study, of T cells of mothers and their children.

Sequencing was performed on blood. All receptors derive from a boy aged 10-17 years in good health. Both conserved end residues are part of each CDR3. The size of a clone is reported for some rows only, either as once, few or many, or as a class for expanded clones.

>TRBV9|-|TRBJ2-5
CASSASPTSQETQYF
>TRBV18|-|TRBJ2-5
CASSPLGTEETQYF
>TRBV6-5|few|TRBJ2-7
CASSYPGLAGREQYF
>TRBV12-3/TRBV12-4|-|TRBJ1-2
CASSFGPQGSYGYTF
>TRBV20-1|-|TRBJ1-1
CAGGDPGQKTEAFF
>TRBV20-1|-|TRBJ1-5
CSAREANQPQHF
>TRBV5-1|-|TRBJ2-5
CASSLADVLPGETQYF
>TRBV20-1|-|TRBJ2-1
CSDRRETGNEQFF
>TRBV9|-|TRBJ2-7
CASSAQGARGEQYF
>TRBV12-3/TRBV12-4|-|TRBJ2-5
CASSLPVRPGEQYF
>TRBV5-6|-|TRBJ2-2
CASSLRVAGELFF
>TRBV29-1|-|TRBJ2-5
CSAGDSKETQYF
>TRBV5-1|-|TRBJ1-4
CASSPGPTTNEKLFF
>TRBV20-1|few|TRBJ2-7
CSAISLSSYEQYF
>TRBV3-1|few|TRBJ1-2
CASSQDPGQGDYGYTF
>TRBV19|-|TRBJ1-5
CASSMGTANQPQHF
>TRBV11-2|-|TRBJ2-7
CASSLSLVPDYEQYF
>TRBV7-8|-|-
CASSDASYEQYF
>TRBV10-2|-|-
CASSEARAEQYF
>TRBV24-1|-|TRBJ1-2
CATSGLDGYTF
>TRBV13|-|TRBJ2-7
CASSSDRANEQYF
>TRBV2|few|TRBJ2-1
CASMVGPSHNEQFF
>TRBV28|few|TRBJ1-5
CASSYPGRVQPQHF
>TRBV3-1|-|TRBJ2-1
CASSPRSSYNEQFF
>TRBV12-3/TRBV12-4|-|TRBJ2-5
CASSQGAPFQETQYF
>TRBV12-3/TRBV12-4|-|TRBJ2-5
CASSLFGAAQQETQYF
>TRBV10-3|few|TRBJ2-3
CAISFGTSGAGTDTQYF
>TRBV5-1|few|TRBJ1-3
CASSLEGPGNTIYF
>TRBV11-2|-|TRBJ2-3
CASIPTGSPDTQYF
>TRBV5-1|-|TRBJ1-2
CASSLKAATESYTF
>TRBV9|-|TRBJ1-2
CASSVGVGPNYGYTF
>TRBV6-2/TRBV6-3|-|TRBJ2-7
CASSPKGEQYF
>TRBV2|-|TRBJ2-3
CASRTRDTQYF
>TRBV5-1|few|TRBJ2-3
CASSYDKSTDTQYF
>TRBV6-5|many|TRBJ1-4
CASSLGWSATNEKLFF
>TRBV20-1|-|TRBJ2-5
CSASAPAGLQETQYF
>TRBV28|-|TRBJ2-3
CASTQRLRLVRTQDTQYF
>TRBV9|once|TRBJ2-5
CASSVAGTSQETQYF
>TRBV5-1|-|TRBJ2-7
CASSLTETYEQYF
>TRBV9|-|TRBJ1-3
CASSATGDGNTIYF
>TRBV12-3/TRBV12-4|few|TRBJ1-4
CATRGPWDEKLFF
>TRBV7-8|-|TRBJ2-7
CASSLVSWGSYEQYF
>TRBV6-4|once|-
CASSECRFISNLDEQFF
>TRBV18|-|TRBJ2-7
CASSPPVQHNYEQYF
>TRBV4-2|-|TRBJ2-5
CASSPFWTSGGANWAQYF
>TRBV5-5|few|-
CASSPRQGVDGEQFF
>TRBV5-1|few|-
CASSSGQPLSEQYF
>TRBV4-1|few|TRBJ2-7
CASSQGLGGNEQYF
>TRBV3-1|many|-
CASSPGDEQYF